Listed below are T cell receptor beta chains from one sample, sequenced in a study of spatial heterogeneity in lung cancer. One entry per CDR3 protein, called by TCRdb with MiXCR from the 5' RACE reads. The sample yields around 19,000 distinct CDR3 sequences, about 15% seen once. The sequencing here drew on lung tumor tissue, taken at surgery. Receptors originate from a female donor with early-stage non-small cell lung cancer. Both conserved end residues are trimmed from each CDR3. Fields, in order: J gene, V gene, CDR3 protein.

>TRBJ1-5|TRBV20-1
SAPRNNQPQH
>TRBJ2-2|TRBV9
ASSVVGQGAAGELF
>TRBJ2-1|TRBV2
ASSEIRSGYYNEQF
>TRBJ2-5|TRBV18
ASSPRQGPETQY
>TRBJ2-3|TRBV28
ASGRRSTDTQY
>TRBJ2-3|TRBV5-1
ASSSQVWGSFTDTQY
>TRBJ2-5|TRBV7-9
ASSLDGPRGETQY
>TRBJ2-7|TRBV28
ASRRTSGSSVSAYEQY
>TRBJ2-5|TRBV27
ASRPDEYQETQY
>TRBJ2-3|TRBV12-3/TRBV12-4
AGRTGILDTQY
>TRBJ2-3|TRBV12-3/TRBV12-4
ASSRGVLSTDTQY
>TRBJ2-7|TRBV5-1
ASSYGVASEQY
>TRBJ2-5|TRBV12-3/TRBV12-4
ASSFQRGPQY
>TRBJ2-3|TRBV20-1
SATNPSGPVTDTQY
>TRBJ2-7|TRBV29-1
SVEGVANRGSYEQY
>TRBJ2-7|TRBV28
ASTQLAPKSSYEQY
>TRBJ2-5|TRBV19
ASSGSQGTGETQY
>TRBJ2-5|TRBV20-1
SAPSGAGGTQY
>TRBJ2-1|TRBV2
ASSGLGLAGGPKEKF
>TRBJ2-3|TRBV7-6
ASTESLGGDTQY
>TRBJ2-3|TRBV20-1
SAGLAGVTDTQY
>TRBJ2-5|TRBV5-1
ASTGQGLETQY
>TRBJ2-6|TRBV7-3
ASSLWGTGTSGANVLT
>TRBJ2-3|TRBV5-5
ASSSHPGRPDTQY
>TRBJ2-2|TRBV27
ASSFTGGQTGELF
>TRBJ1-2|TRBV18
ASSPREDYGYT
>TRBJ2-3|TRBV11-2
ASSLGTGHTDTQY
>TRBJ1-4|TRBV4-3
ASSQDHLRGLEKLF
>TRBJ2-3|TRBV29-1
SGSTGDTQY
>TRBJ2-1|TRBV14
ASSQTGPYNEQF
>TRBJ2-5|TRBV5-1
ASSFDWGPDGTQY
>TRBJ2-1|TRBV24-1
ATSEGLAGVLNEQF
>TRBJ2-1|TRBV6-6
ASSSGTYNEQF
>TRBJ2-7|TRBV13
ASSLPGTSGKAGEQY
>TRBJ2-1|TRBV12-3/TRBV12-4
ASRGGEGGIEQF
>TRBJ2-7|TRBV6-6
ASSSLAGAYEQY
>TRBJ2-2|TRBV7-3
ASSKTGTAYTGELF
>TRBJ2-7|TRBV28
ASGLLRDEQY